This TCR beta chain originates from a study of cytomegalovirus exposure and HLA in healthy donors. The PCR made use of 60 Vbeta and 13 Jbeta primers. Method: immunoSEQ multiplex PCR; TCRdb's copy keeps in-frame clones and lacks some. In the table there are fewer than 300,000 clones, over 70% of which are singletons. Findings and limits, study-wide: Differences between HLA loci emerged in a later analysis of TCR association rates, with DRB1 most and HLA-C fewest.

A word on this clone: Its antigen is still unknown.

The origin of this receptor is a girl aged 2-9 years in good health and CMV-seronegative. Sequencing was carried out using PBMCs.

The chain's CDR3 is CASGAQQHRGYTF. The CDR3 coding sequence is TGTGCCAGCGGAGCCCAACAACATCGTGGCTACACCTTC. This rearrangement joins TRBV28 to TRBJ1-2; D not resolved. The CDR3 is made up of 13 amino acids. Trimming took 8 bases from V and 7 from J, leaving 17 bases between them. Germline loops: CDR1 MDHEN, CDR2 SYDVKM.